One T cell receptor (beta chain) is described in this entry. Sequenced by immunoSEQ multiplex PCR; TCRdb stores in-frame clones only, minus some. The repertoire holds about 84,000 clones, with 94% as singletons. This sample stems from a study of T cell changes during pregnancy in multiple sclerosis. V gave up 3 bases and J gave up 0 bases; unmatched junction bases: 9. Germline CDR1 and CDR2: MGHRA and YSYEKL. The CDR3 covers 17 residues. V usage is TRBV4-1 and J usage is TRBJ2-3, with 7 bases matching TRBD2. The specimen was peripheral blood, collected in the second trimester of pregnancy. This TCR came from a female donor in good health, enrolled as a control in a pregnancy study. The CDR3 is CASSHSLAGTSTDTQYF. CDR3 bases: TGCGCCAGCAGCCATTCCTTAGCGGGTACTAGCACAGATACGCAGTATTTT.